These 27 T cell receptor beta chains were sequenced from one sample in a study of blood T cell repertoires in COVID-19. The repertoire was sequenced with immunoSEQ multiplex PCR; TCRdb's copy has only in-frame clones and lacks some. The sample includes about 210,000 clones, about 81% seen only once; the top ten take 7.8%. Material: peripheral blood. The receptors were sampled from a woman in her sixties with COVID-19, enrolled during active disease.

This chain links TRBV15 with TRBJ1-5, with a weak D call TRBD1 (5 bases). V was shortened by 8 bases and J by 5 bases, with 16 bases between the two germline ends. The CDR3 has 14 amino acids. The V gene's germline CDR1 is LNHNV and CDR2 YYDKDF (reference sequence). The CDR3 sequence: CATSAGQVDQPQHF. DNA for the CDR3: TGTGCCACCTCCGCGGGGCAGGTCGATCAGCCCCAGCATTTT.

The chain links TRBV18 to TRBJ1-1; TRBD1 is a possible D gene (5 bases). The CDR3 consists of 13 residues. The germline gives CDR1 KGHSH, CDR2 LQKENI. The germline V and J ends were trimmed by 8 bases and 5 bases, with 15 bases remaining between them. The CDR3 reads CASKEGIHTEAFF. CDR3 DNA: TGTGCCAGCAAGGAGGGGATCCATACTGAAGCTTTCTTT. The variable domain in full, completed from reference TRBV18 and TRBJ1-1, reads NAGVMQNPRHLVRRRGQEARLRCSPMKGHSHVYWYRQLPEEGLKFMVYLQKENIIDESGMPKERFSAEFPKEGPSILRIQQVVRGDSAAYFCASKEGIHTEAFFGQGTRLTVV.

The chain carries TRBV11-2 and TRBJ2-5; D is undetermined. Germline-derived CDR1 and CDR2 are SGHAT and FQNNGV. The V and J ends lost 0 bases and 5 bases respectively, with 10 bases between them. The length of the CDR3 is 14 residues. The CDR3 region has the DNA TGTGCCAGCAGCTTAGATTCGGGTCGGGAGACCCAGTACTTC. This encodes CASSLDSGRETQYF.

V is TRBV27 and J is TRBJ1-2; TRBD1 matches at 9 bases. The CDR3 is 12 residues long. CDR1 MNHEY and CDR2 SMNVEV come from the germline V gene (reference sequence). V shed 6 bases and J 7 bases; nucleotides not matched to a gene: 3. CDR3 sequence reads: CASRTTGGGYTF. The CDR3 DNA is TGTGCCAGCAGGACGACAGGGGGTGGCTACACCTTC.

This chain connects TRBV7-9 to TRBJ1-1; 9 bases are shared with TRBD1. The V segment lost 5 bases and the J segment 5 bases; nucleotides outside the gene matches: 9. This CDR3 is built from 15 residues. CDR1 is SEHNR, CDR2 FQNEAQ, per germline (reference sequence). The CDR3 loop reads CASSPSTGGYTEAFF. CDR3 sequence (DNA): TGTGCCAGCAGCCCCTCGACAGGGGGATATACTGAAGCTTTCTTT.

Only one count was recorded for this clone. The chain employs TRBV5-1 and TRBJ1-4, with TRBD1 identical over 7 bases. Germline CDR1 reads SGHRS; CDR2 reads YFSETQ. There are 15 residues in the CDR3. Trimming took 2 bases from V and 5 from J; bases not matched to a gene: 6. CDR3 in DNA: TGCGCCAGCAGCTTACGGACAGGTCCGAATGAAAAACTGTTTTTT. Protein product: CASSLRTGPNEKLFF.

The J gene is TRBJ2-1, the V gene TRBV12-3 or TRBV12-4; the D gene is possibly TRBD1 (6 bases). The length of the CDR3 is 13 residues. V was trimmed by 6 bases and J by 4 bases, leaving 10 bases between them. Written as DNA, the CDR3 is TGTGCCAGCAGCTCTACAGGGTACAATGAGCAGTTCTTC. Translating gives CASSSTGYNEQFF.

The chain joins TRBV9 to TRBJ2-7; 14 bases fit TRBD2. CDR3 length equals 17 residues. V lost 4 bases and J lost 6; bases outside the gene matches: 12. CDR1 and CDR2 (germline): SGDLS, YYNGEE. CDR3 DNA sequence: TGTGCCAGCAGCAGAAAAACCGGGACTAGCGGGAGCGCCGAGCAGTACTTC. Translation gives CASSRKTGTSGSAEQYF. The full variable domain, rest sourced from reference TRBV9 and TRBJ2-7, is DSGVTQTPKHLITATGQRVTLRCSPRSGDLSVYWYQQSLDQGLQFLIQYYNGEERAKGNILERFSAQQFPDLHSELNLSSLELGDSALYFCASSRKTGTSGSAEQYFGPGTRLTVT.

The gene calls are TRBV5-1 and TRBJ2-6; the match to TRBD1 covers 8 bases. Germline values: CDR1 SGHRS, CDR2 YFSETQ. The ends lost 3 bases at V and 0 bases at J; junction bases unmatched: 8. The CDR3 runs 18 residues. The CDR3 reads CASSSDPRGLSGANVLTF. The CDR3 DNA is TGCGCCAGCAGCTCGGATCCCAGGGGGCTCTCTGGGGCCAACGTCCTGACTTTC. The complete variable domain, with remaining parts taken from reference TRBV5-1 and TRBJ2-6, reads KAGVTQTPRYLIKTRGQQVTLSCSPISGHRSVSWYQQTPGQGLQFLFEYFSETQRNKGNFPGRFSGRQFSNSRSEMNVSTLELGDSALYLCASSSDPRGLSGANVLTFGAGSRLTVL.

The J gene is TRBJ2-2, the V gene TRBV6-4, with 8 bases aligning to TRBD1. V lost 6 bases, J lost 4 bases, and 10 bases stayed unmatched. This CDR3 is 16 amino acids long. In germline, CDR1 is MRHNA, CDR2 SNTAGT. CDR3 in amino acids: CASSARQGIGTGELFF. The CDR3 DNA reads TGTGCCAGCAGCGCCCGACAGGGGATTGGCACCGGGGAGCTGTTTTTT.

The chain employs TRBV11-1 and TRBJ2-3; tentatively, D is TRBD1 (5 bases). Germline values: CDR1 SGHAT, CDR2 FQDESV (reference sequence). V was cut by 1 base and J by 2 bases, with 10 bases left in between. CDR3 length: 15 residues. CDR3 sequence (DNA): TGTGCCAGCAGCTTAGGGCTAGGGGACACAGATACGCAGTATTTT. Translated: CASSLGLGDTDTQYF.

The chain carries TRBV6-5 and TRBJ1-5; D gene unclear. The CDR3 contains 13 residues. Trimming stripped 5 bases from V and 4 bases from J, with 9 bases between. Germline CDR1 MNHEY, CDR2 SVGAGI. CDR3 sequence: CASSPTRNQPQHF. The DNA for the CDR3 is TGTGCCAGCAGTCCGACGAGGAATCAGCCCCAGCATTTT.

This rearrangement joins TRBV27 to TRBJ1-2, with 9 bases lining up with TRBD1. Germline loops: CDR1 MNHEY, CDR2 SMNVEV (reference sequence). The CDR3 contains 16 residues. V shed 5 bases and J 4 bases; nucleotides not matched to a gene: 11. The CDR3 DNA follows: TGTGCCAGCAGTGCTCTAACAGGGGGCGCGGCCTATGGCTACACCTTC. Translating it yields CASSALTGGAAYGYTF.

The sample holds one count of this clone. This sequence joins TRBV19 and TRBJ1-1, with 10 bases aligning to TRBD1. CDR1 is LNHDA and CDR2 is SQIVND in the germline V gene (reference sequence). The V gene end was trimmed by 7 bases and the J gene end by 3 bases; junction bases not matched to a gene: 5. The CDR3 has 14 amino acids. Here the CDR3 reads CASIPTGGYTEAFF. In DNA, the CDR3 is TGTGCCAGTATACCGACAGGGGGCTACACTGAAGCTTTCTTT.

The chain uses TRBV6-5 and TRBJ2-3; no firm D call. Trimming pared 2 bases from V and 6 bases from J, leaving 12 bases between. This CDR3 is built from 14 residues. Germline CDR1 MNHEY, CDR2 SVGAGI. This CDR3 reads CASSYDLVEDTQYF. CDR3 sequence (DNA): TGTGCCAGCAGTTACGATCTTGTCGAGGATACGCAGTATTTT.

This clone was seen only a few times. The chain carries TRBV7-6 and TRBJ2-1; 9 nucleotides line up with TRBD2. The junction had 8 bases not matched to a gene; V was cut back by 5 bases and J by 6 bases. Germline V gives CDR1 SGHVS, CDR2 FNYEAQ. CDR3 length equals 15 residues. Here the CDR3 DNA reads TGTGCCAGCAGCCCTCCGGGACTAGCCCTCAATGAGCAGTTCTTC. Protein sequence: CASSPPGLALNEQFF.

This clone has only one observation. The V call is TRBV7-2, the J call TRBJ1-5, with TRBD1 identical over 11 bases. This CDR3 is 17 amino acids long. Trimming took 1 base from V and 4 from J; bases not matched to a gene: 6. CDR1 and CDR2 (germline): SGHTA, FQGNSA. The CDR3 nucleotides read TGTGCCAGCAGCTTAGACTCCGGGACAGGGGGGAATCAGCCCCAGCATTTT. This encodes CASSLDSGTGGNQPQHF. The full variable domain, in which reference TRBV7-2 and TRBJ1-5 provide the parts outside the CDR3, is GAGVSQSPSNKVTEKGKDVELRCDPISGHTALYWYRQSLGQGLEFLIYFQGNSAPDKSGLPSDRFSAERTGGSVSTLTIQRTQQEDSAVYLCASSLDSGTGGNQPQHFGDGTRLSIL.

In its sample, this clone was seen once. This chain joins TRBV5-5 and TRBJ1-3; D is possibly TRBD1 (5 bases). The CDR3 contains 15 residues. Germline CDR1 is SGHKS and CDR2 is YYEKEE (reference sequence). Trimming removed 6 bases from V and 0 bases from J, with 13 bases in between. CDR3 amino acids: CASIVTDDSGNTIYF. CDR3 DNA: TGTGCCAGCATCGTGACAGATGACTCTGGAAACACCATATATTTT.

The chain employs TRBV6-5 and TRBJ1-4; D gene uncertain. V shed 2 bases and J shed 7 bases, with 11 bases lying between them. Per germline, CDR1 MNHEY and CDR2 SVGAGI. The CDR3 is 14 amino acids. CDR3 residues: CASSYAPQSEKLFF. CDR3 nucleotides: TGTGCCAGCAGTTACGCTCCACAGTCTGAAAAACTGTTTTTT.

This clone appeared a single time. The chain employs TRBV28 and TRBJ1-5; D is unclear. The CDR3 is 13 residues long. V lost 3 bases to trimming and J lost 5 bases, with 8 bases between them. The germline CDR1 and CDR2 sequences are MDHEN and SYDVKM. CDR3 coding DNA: TGTGCCAGCAGTTTGAACAAATATCAGCCCCAGCATTTT. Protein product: CASSLNKYQPQHF. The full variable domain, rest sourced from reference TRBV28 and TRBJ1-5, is DVKVTQSSRYLVKRTGEKVFLECVQDMDHENMFWYRQDPGLGLRLIYFSYDVKMKEKGDIPEGYSVSREKKERFSLILESASTNQTSMYLCASSLNKYQPQHFGDGTRLSIL.

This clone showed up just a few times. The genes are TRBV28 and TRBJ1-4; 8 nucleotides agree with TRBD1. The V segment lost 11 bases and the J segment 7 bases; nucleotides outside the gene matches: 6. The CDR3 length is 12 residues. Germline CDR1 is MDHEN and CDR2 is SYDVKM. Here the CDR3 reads CAGGGTGEKLFF. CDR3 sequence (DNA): TGTGCCGGAGGAGGGACAGGTGAAAAACTGTTTTTT.

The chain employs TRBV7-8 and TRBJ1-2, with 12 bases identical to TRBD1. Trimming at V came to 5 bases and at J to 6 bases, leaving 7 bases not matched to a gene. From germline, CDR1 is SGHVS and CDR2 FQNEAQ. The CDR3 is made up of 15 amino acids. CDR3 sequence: CASSGDRGRTHGYTF. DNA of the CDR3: TGTGCCAGCAGCGGGGACAGGGGGCGAACTCATGGCTACACCTTC.

CDR3 protein: CASRTGTGDFQPQHF. CDR3 bases: TGTGCCAGTAGGACCGGGACAGGGGATTTTCAGCCCCAGCATTTT. The genes are TRBV19 and TRBJ1-5; TRBD1 agrees at 10 bases. The CDR3 is made up of 15 amino acids. V lost 6 bases to trimming and J lost 6 bases; unmatched junction nucleotides: 8. Looked up from germline, CDR1 is LNHDA and CDR2 is SQIVND (reference sequence).

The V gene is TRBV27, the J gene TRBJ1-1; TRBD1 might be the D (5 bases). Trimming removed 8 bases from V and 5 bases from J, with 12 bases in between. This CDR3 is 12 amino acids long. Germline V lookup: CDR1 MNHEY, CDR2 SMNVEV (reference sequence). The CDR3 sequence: CASGQGWTEAFF. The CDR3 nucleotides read TGTGCCAGCGGGCAGGGTTGGACTGAAGCTTTCTTT.

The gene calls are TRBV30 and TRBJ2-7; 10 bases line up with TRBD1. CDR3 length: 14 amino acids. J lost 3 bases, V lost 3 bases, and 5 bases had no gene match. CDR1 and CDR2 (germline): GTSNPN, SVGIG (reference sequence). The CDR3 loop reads CAWRGQGRNYEQYF. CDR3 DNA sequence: TGTGCCTGGAGGGGACAGGGGAGGAACTACGAGCAGTACTTC.

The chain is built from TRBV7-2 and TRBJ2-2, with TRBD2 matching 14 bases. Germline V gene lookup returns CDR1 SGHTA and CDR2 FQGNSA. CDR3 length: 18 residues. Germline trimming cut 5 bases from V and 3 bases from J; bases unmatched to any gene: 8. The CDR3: CASSLRTSGRSYTGELFF. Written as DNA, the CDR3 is TGTGCCAGCAGCCTACGGACTAGCGGGAGGAGTTACACCGGGGAGCTGTTTTTT. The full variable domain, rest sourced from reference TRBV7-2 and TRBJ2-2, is GAGVSQSPSNKVTEKGKDVELRCDPISGHTALYWYRQSLGQGLEFLIYFQGNSAPDKSGLPSDRFSAERTGGSVSTLTIQRTQQEDSAVYLCASSLRTSGRSYTGELFFGEGSRLTVL.

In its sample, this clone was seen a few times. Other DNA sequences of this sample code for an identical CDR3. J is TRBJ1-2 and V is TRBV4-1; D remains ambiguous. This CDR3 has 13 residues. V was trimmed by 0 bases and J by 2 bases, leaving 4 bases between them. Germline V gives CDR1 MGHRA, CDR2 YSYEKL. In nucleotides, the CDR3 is TGCGCCAGCAGCCAAGACGGGAACTATGGCTACACCTTC. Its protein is CASSQDGNYGYTF.